Listed here is a single T cell receptor (beta chain). The antigen remains unidentified. The data were taken from a study of T cell clonotyping in hematopoietic cell transplantation. Study outcomes and limitations: Graft donor and pretransplant recipient Inverse Simpson Index values predicted broader posttransplant TCR diversity. Recipient TCR diversity dropped after transplant; expanded clonotypes rose from day 30 to 180. Few recipient clonotypes overlapped donors; over 95% were de novo at given depth. CD4 and CD8 repertoire contributions could not be separated without sorting.

TCRdb keeps only in-frame clones here, not all; method: immunoSEQ multiplex PCR. The sample consists of roughly 3,900 clones, 95% of them appearing once. The CDR3 totals 14 residues. The junction had 6 bases not matched to a gene; V was cut back by 5 bases and J by 3 bases. Germline CDR1 MNHEY, CDR2 SVGAGI. This sequence joins TRBV6-5 and TRBJ2-7, with 8 bases lining up with TRBD1. The specimen comprised PBMCs, sampled 30 days after allogeneic stem cell transplant. This clonotype was obtained from a male patient aged 45 to 59 who had an allogeneic stem cell transplant from a related donor, so the T cells may come from the graft donor. Some clones in this sample may be carry-over from other donors' samples. The CDR3 nucleotides are TGTGCCAGCAGTGCCGGGACAGGCCGCTACGAGCAGTACTTC. It is translated as CASSAGTGRYEQYF.